This TCR beta chain was found in a study of early T cells in non-severe SARS-CoV-2 infection. Regarding the study as a whole: VDJdb-based annotation leaned toward anti-spike CD8 responses and missed private and CD4 specificities.

The CDR3 is 14 amino acids. V was cut by 0 bases and J by 0 bases, with 5 bases left in between. Germline V gene lookup returns CDR1 SGHRS and CDR2 YFSETQ. Unique molecular identifiers (one per individual cDNA molecule) were attached. TCRdb analysed the 5' RACE reads with MiXCR anew, one entry per CDR3 protein. Of tens of thousands of distinct CDR3 sequences listed, around a sixth were seen once; the top ten hold around 4.9%. Turning to this clonotype: Its antigen is not identified.

Sequencing used whole blood, obtained at baseline. The clonotype was recovered from an adult who was a healthcare worker with PCR-confirmed SARS-CoV-2 infection or an uninfected control (not recorded which). J is TRBJ2-3 and V is TRBV5-1, with no clear D. As DNA, the CDR3 is TGCGCCAGCAGCTTGGATCTGAGCACAGATACGCAGTATTTT. It translates to CASSLDLSTDTQYF. The full variable domain, with the rest looked up from reference TRBV5-1 and TRBJ2-3, is KAGVTQTPRYLIKTRGQQVTLSCSPISGHRSVSWYQQTPGQGLQFLFEYFSETQRNKGNFPGRFSGRQFSNSRSEMNVSTLELGDSALYLCASSLDLSTDTQYFGPGTRLTVL.